This TCR beta chain was identified in a study of CD4+ T cells in melanoma. Clones were sequenced by immunoSEQ multiplex PCR, and TCRdb holds only the in-frame ones, with some missing. The table lists 20,000 to 25,000 clones, 78% of them singletons. The CDR3 runs 15 residues. V was pared by 5 bases and J by 5 bases, with 4 bases of the junction left unmatched. Per germline, CDR1 MNHEY and CDR2 SVGAGI. Study-level results: A reported correlation linked neoantigen-specific CD4+ T cells to CD8+, macrophage and B cell function. Diverse differentiation states were reported for melanoma neoantigen-specific CD4+ T cells.

Notes on this clone: Its antigen remains unknown.

This chain links TRBV6-5 with TRBJ2-2, with TRBD1 identical over 11 bases. The clonotype was recovered from a human donor with melanoma. The CDR3 loop reads CASSLDRGHTGELFF. In DNA form, the CDR3 reads TGTGCCAGCAGTCTGGACAGGGGGCATACCGGGGAGCTGTTTTTT.